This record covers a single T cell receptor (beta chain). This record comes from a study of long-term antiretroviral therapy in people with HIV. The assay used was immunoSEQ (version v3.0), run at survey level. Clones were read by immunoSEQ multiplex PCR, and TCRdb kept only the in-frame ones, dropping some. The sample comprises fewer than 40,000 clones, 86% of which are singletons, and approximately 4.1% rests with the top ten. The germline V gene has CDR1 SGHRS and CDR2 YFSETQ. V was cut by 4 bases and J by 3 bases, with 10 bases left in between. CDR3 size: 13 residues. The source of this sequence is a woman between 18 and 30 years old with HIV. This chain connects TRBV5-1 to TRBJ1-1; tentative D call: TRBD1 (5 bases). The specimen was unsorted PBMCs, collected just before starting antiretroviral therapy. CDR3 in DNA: TGCGCCAGCAGCCCCAGGGCAGACACTGAAGCTTTCTTT. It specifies CASSPRADTEAFF.